This passage covers 5 T cell receptor beta chains from one sample sequenced in a study of brain T cells in children with intractable seizures (TCRdb year 2021). The sample's time point label, in plain terms: blood from clinic visit 5 months post-surgery; TSC patient then seizure free. The library relied on the immunoSEQ multiplex PCR assay. What TCRdb holds here is the immuneACCESS table cut down to in-frame rearrangements. Part of the clones is not present; checked against another copy, under half of the missing clones reflect an unresolved V gene, and the others are unexplained. Present in this sample are about 340,000 clones, 85% to 95% of which were seen just once. Clones ranked in the top ten supply roughly 5.8% of the sample. Sequences were derived from peripheral blood, sampled roughly 5 months after surgery. The receptor source for this set is a boy under two years old with tuberous sclerosis and intractable seizures.

The chain employs TRBV30 and TRBJ1-2; possibly TRBD1 for D (5 bases). The CDR3 sequence is 12 residues long. Germline CDR1 GTSNPN, CDR2 SVGIG (reference sequence). V dropped 5 bases and J dropped 5 bases, with 12 bases sitting between them. In DNA, the CDR3 is TGTGCCTGGGGGGACGGGGGGTATGGCTACACCTTC. This translates into CAWGDGGYGYTF. Looking up the rest from reference TRBV30 and TRBJ1-2 gives the full variable domain: SQTIHQWPATLVQPVGSPLSLECTVEGTSNPNLYWYRQAAGRGLQLLFYSVGIGQISSEVPQNLSASRPQDRQFILSSKKLLLSDSGFYLCAWGDGGYGYTFGSGTRLTVV.

The CDR3 is CASSLAGSYEQYF. DNA for the CDR3: TGTGCCAGCAGCTTGGCTGGCTCCTACGAGCAGTACTTC. The V and J genes are TRBV5-6 and TRBJ2-7; D is unresolved. The V and J ends lost 0 bases and 0 bases respectively, with 4 bases between them. The germline gives CDR1 SGHDT, CDR2 YYEEEE. This CDR3 has 13 residues.

The rearrangement uses TRBV19 and TRBJ2-1, with a weak D call TRBD2 (6 bases). Germline values: CDR1 LNHDA, CDR2 SQIVND (reference sequence). This CDR3 has 15 residues. V lost 7 bases to trimming and J lost 0 bases, with 13 bases between them. CDR3 sequence reads: CASMIFSGSYNEQFF. CDR3 bases: TGTGCCAGTATGATTTTTAGCGGCTCCTACAATGAGCAGTTCTTC.

The chain uses TRBV10-3 and TRBJ1-5; D is ambiguous. Germline values: CDR1 ENHRY, CDR2 SYGVKD. The CDR3 covers 15 residues. The V end lost 0 bases, the J end lost 2 bases, and 8 bases lay between the germline ends. The CDR3 sequence: CAISESVLGNQPQHF. In DNA form, the CDR3 reads TGTGCCATCAGTGAGTCTGTGCTGGGCAATCAGCCCCAGCATTTT.

CDR3 bases: TGCGCCAGCAGCCTTCAGGGGTTGTCCCGGAATGAGCAGTTCTTC. Translating it yields CASSLQGLSRNEQFF. The chain combines TRBV4-1 with TRBJ2-1, with TRBD1 as a possible D gene (6 bases). Per the germline V gene, CDR1 is MGHRA and CDR2 is YSYEKL. Trimming shortened V by 4 bases and J by 7 bases, and 17 bases separated the two germline ends. The CDR3 spans 15 residues.